One sample yielded the 8 T cell receptor beta chains listed below, sequenced in a study of cytomegalovirus exposure and HLA in healthy donors. This PCR relied on a set of 60 Vbeta primers and 13 Jbeta primers. The protocol was immunoSEQ multiplex PCR, while the TCRdb copy is restricted to in-frame clones and leaves out a portion. Among some 130,000 clones listed, 65% to 85% were seen once. The specimen was PBMCs. These receptor sequences come from a man aged 50-60 years in good health and CMV-seronegative.

CDR3 sequence (DNA): TGTGCCAGCAGCTTGGCCGCCGGGGTCACCACAGATACGCAGTATTTT. Its translation is CASSLAAGVTTDTQYF. The chain joins TRBV5-4 to TRBJ2-3; tentatively, D is TRBD2 (5 bases). CDR1 is SGHNT, CDR2 YYREEE, per germline (reference sequence). The ends were cut back, 0 bases at V and 2 bases at J, with 13 bases in the middle. The CDR3 spans 16 residues.

V and J are TRBV14 and TRBJ2-2; TRBD1 might be the D (5 bases). The ends were cut back, 5 bases at V and 4 bases at J, with 14 bases in the middle. CDR3 length: 15 amino acids. The germline CDR1 and CDR2 sequences are SGHDN and FVKESK. This chain's CDR3 is CASSNLMGLTGELFF. The CDR3, as DNA: TGTGCCAGCAGCAACTTAATGGGGCTCACCGGGGAGCTGTTTTTT.

This clone has more than one count but fewer than ten. The rearrangement uses TRBV7-8 and TRBJ2-7; possibly TRBD2 for D (5 bases). The V gene's germline CDR1 is SGHVS and CDR2 FQNEAQ. V dropped 4 bases and J dropped 6 bases, with 10 bases sitting between them. CDR3 size: 12 residues. DNA for the CDR3: TGTGCCAGCAGCTCGTCCCGGGGCGAGCAGTACTTC. Residues: CASSSSRGEQYF.

The chain uses TRBV5-1 and TRBJ1-1; D possibly corresponds to TRBD1 (5 bases). The CDR3 has 14 residues. Germline V gene sequence: CDR1 SGHRS, CDR2 YFSETQ. V was clipped by 0 bases and J by 1 base, with 7 bases between them. DNA of the CDR3: TGCGCCAGCAGCTTGGACAGGCCGAACACTGAAGCTTTCTTT. This sequence encodes CASSLDRPNTEAFF.

The rearrangement links TRBV18 to TRBJ2-7; 9 bases agree with TRBD2. This CDR3 spans 16 amino acids. The trim removed 4 bases at V and 6 bases at J, leaving 13 bases unmatched. Germline CDR1 and CDR2: KGHSH and LQKENI. The CDR3 DNA sequence: TGTGCCAGCTCACAAGCTAGCGGGACAATCCCCAGCGAGCAGTACTTC. This codes for CASSQASGTIPSEQYF.

The V and J genes are TRBV19 and TRBJ2-7, with 8 positions matching TRBD2. This CDR3 spans 13 amino acids. With 6 bases clipped from V and 4 bases from J, the junction kept 5 bases outside the gene matches. CDR1 is LNHDA, CDR2 SQIVND, per germline (reference sequence). For the CDR3, the DNA is TGTGCCAGTAGCGGGAGGGCCGGGTACGAGCAGTACTTC. Translation: CASSGRAGYEQYF. Together with reference TRBV19 and TRBJ2-7, the CDR3 gives the full variable domain: DGGITQSPKYLFRKEGQNVTLSCEQNLNHDAMYWYRQDPGQGLRLIYYSQIVNDFQKGDIAEGYSVSREKKESFPLTVTSAQKNPTAFYLCASSGRAGYEQYFGPGTRLTVT.

The chain couples TRBV15 to TRBJ2-2; 14 bases agree with TRBD2. Germline lookup yields CDR1 LNHNV and CDR2 YYDKDF (reference sequence). The CDR3 runs 17 residues. Trimming took 0 bases from V and 4 from J; bases not matched to a gene: 1. In DNA, the CDR3 is TGTGCCACCAGCAGAGACGGGACTAGCGGGAGCACCGGGGAGCTGTTTTTT. This encodes CATSRDGTSGSTGELFF. The variable domain in full, with the rest retrieved from reference TRBV15 and TRBJ2-2, is DAMVIQNPRYQVTQFGKPVTLSCSQTLNHNVMYWYQQKSSQAPKLLFHYYDKDFNNEADTPDNFQSRRPNTSFCFLDIRSPGLGDTAMYLCATSRDGTSGSTGELFFGEGSRLTVL.

This clone was counted only a few times. The chain couples TRBV5-4 to TRBJ2-5; TRBD2 is a possible D gene (6 bases). Trimming shortened V by 4 bases and J by 3 bases, and 13 bases separated the two germline ends. The CDR3 is 14 amino acids. Germline CDR1 SGHNT, CDR2 YYREEE (reference sequence). The CDR3 here is CASSRAGGEETQYF. The CDR3 nucleotides are TGTGCCAGCAGCAGAGCCGGGGGTGAAGAGACCCAGTACTTC.